This T cell receptor (beta chain) stems from a study of early T cells in non-severe SARS-CoV-2 infection. Unique molecular identifier tags were affixed to discrete cDNA molecules. TCRdb called the 5' RACE reads again in MiXCR, with one record for every CDR3 protein. The sample shows about 77,000 distinct CDR3 sequences, about 5% of them seen only once. In this sample, this clonotype turned up a few times. Looked up from germline, CDR1 is SGHRS and CDR2 is YFSETQ. The germline V and J ends were trimmed by 0 bases and 6 bases, with 9 bases remaining between them. The length of the CDR3 is 13 residues. This sequence was found in an adult who was a healthcare worker with PCR-confirmed SARS-CoV-2 infection or an uninfected control (not recorded which). The sequencing used whole blood, collected at baseline. This chain uses TRBV5-1 with TRBJ1-1; no clear D gene. The CDR3 DNA reads as TGCGCCAGCAGCTTGGCAGTCGAGTCTGAAGCTTTCTTT. It translates to CASSLAVESEAFF.